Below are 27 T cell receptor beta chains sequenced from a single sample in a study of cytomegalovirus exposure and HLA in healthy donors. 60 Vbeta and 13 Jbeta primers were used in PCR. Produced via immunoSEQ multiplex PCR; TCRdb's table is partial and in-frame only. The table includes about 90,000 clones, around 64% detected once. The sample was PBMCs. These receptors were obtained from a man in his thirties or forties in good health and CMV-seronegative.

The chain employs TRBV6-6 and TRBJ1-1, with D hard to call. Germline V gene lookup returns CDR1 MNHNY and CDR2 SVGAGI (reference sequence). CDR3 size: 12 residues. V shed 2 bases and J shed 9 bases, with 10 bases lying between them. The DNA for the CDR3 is TGTGCCAGCAGTTACAACCTAGGCCAAGCTTTCTTT. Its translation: CASSYNLGQAFF.

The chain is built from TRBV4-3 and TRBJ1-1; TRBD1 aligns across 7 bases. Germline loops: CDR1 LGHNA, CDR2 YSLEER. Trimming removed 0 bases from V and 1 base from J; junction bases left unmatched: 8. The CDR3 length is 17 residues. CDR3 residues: CASSQDGSGTANTEAFF. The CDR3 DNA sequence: TGCGCCAGCAGCCAAGATGGGAGTGGGACAGCGAACACTGAAGCTTTCTTT.

DNA of the CDR3: TGCGCCAGCAGCTTGGAGGTGGGACTAGCGGGAGTCCCCGGGGAGCTGTTTTTT. This translates into CASSLEVGLAGVPGELFF. This chain links TRBV5-1 with TRBJ2-2, with 14 nucleotides matching TRBD2. The ends lost 0 bases at V and 6 bases at J; junction bases unmatched: 7. The germline V gene encodes CDR1 SGHRS and CDR2 YFSETQ. The CDR3 covers 18 residues.

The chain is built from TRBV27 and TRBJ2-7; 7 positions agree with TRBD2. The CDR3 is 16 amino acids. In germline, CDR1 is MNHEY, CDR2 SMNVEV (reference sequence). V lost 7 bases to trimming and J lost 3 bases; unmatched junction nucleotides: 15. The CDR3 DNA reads TGTGCCAGCAAACGGGACGGCCGGGGCGGGGGCTACGAGCAGTACTTC. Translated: CASKRDGRGGGYEQYF.

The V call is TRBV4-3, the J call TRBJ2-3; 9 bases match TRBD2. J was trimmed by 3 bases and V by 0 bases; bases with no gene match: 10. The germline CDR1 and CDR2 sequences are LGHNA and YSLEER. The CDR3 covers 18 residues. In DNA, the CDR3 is TGCGCCAGCAGCCAAGAGGCTGCGGGGGGGCCTCGTACAGATACGCAGTATTTT. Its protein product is CASSQEAAGGPRTDTQYF.

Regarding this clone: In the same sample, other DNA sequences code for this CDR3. The CDR3, as DNA: TGCGCCAGCAGCTTGACAGGGGGAAGCAATCAGCCCCAGCATTTT. It specifies CASSLTGGSNQPQHF. The chain combines TRBV5-1 with TRBJ1-5; 8 bases are a match to TRBD1. CDR1 and CDR2 from the germline V gene are SGHRS and YFSETQ. The CDR3 is made up of 15 amino acids. Trimming at V came to 1 base and at J to 1 base, leaving 1 base not matched to a gene.

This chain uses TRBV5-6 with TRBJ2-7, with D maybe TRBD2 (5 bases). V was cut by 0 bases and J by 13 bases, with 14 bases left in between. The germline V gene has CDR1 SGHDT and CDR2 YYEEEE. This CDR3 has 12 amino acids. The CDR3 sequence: CASSLERSGGYF. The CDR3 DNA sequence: TGTGCCAGCAGCTTGGAAAGAAGCGGCGGTTACTTC.

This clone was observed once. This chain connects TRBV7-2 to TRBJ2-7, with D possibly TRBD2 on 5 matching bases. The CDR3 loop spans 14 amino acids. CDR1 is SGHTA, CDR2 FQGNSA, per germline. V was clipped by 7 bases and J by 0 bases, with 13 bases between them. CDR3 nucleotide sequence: TGTGCCAGCAAAGGACTTTCATCCTCCTACGAGCAGTACTTC. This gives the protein CASKGLSSSYEQYF.

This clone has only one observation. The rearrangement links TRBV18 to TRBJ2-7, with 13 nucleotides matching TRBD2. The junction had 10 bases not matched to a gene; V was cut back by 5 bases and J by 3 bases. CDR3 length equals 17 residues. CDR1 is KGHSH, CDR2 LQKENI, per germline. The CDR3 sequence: CASSRTSGSANYYEQYF. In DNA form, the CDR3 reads TGTGCCAGCTCAAGGACTAGCGGGAGTGCGAATTACTACGAGCAGTACTTC. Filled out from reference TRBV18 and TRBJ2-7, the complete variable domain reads NAGVMQNPRHLVRRRGQEARLRCSPMKGHSHVYWYRQLPEEGLKFMVYLQKENIIDESGMPKERFSAEFPKEGPSILRIQQVVRGDSAAYFCASSRTSGSANYYEQYFGPGTRLTVT.

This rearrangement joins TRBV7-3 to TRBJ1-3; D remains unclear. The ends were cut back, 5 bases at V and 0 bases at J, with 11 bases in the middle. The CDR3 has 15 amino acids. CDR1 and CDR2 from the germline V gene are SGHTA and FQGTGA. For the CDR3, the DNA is TGTGCCAGCAGCCCCGGGTTCGTCTCTGGAAACACCATATATTTT. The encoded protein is CASSPGFVSGNTIYF.

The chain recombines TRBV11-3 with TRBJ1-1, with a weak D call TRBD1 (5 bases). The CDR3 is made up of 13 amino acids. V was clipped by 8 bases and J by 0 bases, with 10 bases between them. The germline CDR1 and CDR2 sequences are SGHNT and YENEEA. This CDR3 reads CASGGALNTEAFF. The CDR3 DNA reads TGTGCCAGCGGCGGGGCCTTGAACACTGAAGCTTTCTTT.

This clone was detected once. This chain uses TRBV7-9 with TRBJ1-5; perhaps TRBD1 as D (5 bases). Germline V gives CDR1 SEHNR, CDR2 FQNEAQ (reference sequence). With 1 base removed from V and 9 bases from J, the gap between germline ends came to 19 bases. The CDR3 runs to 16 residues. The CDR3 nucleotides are TGTGCCAGCAGCTTAGGGCGGGGACTCGACGCTCGGCCCCAGCATTTT. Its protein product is CASSLGRGLDARPQHF.

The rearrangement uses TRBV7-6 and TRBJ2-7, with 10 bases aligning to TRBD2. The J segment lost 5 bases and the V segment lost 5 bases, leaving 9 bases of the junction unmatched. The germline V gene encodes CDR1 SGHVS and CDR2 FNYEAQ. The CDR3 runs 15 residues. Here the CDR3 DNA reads TGTGCCAGCAGCCTTGGGACTAGCGATAGAGACGAGCAGTACTTC. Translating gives CASSLGTSDRDEQYF.

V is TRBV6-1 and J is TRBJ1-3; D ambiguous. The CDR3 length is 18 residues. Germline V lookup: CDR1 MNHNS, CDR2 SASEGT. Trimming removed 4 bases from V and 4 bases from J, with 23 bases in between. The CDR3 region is CASSASTAGAVTGNTIYF. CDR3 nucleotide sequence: TGTGCCAGCAGTGCCTCCACGGCCGGTGCGGTCACCGGAAACACCATATATTTT.

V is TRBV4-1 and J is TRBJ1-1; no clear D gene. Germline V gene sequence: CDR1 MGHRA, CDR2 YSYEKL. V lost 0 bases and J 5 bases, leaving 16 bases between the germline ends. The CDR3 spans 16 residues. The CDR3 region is CASSQDKGRSGTEAFF. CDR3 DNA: TGCGCCAGCAGCCAAGATAAGGGCCGGTCGGGGACTGAAGCTTTCTTT.

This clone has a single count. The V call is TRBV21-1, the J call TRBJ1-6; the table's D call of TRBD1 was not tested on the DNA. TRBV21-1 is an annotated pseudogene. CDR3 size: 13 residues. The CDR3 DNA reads TGTGCCAGCAGCCGGGACACTGATTCACCCCTCCACTTT. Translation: CASSRDTDSPLHF.

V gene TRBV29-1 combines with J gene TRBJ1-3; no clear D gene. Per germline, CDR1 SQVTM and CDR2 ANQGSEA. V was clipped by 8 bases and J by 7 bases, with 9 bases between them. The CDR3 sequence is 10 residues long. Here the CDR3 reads CSPPGNTIYF. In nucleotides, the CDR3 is TGCAGCCCCCCGGGTAACACCATATATTTT.

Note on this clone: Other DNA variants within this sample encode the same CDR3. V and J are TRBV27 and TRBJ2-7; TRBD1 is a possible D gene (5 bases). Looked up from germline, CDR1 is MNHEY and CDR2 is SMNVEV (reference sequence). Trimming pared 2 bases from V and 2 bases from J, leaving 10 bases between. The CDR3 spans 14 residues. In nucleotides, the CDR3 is TGTGCCAGCAGTTTACAGGGATGGGCCTACGAGCAGTACTTC. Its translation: CASSLQGWAYEQYF.

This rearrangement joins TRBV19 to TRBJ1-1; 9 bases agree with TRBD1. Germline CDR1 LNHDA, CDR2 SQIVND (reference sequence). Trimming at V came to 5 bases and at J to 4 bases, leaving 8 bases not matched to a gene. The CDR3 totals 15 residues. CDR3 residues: CASSAPYRGRTEAFF. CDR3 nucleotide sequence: TGTGCCAGTAGTGCCCCCTACAGGGGGCGCACTGAAGCTTTCTTT.

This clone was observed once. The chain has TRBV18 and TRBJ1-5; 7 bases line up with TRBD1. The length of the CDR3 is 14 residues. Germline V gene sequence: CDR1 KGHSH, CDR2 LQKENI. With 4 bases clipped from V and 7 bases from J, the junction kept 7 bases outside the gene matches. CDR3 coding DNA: TGTGCCAGCTCACTCACAGGGGCGAGGCAGCCCCAGCATTTT. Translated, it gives CASSLTGARQPQHF.

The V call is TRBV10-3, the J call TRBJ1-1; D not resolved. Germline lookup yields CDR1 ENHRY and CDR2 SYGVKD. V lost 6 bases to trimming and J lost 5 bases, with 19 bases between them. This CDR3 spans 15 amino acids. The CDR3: CAIRVDRLGDTEAFF. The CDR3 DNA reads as TGTGCCATCAGGGTGGATCGGTTGGGCGATACTGAAGCTTTCTTT.

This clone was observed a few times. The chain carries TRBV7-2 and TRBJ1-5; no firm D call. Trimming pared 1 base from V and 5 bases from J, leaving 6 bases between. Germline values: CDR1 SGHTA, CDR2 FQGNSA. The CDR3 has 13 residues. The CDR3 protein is CASSLGAHQPQHF. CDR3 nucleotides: TGTGCCAGCAGCTTAGGGGCTCATCAGCCCCAGCATTTT.

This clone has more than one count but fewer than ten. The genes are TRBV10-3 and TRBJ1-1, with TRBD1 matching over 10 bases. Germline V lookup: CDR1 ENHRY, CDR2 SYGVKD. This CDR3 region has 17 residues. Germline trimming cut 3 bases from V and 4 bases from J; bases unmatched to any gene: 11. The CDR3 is CAISESDRGAISTEAFF. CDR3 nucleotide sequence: TGTGCCATCAGTGAATCGGACAGGGGGGCTATCAGCACTGAAGCTTTCTTT.

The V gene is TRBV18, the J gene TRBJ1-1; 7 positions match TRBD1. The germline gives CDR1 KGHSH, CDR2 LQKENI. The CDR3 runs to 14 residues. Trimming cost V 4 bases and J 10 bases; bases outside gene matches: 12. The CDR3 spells CASSQVGGGMIAFF. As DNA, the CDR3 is TGTGCCAGCTCACAGGTTGGAGGGGGCATGATAGCTTTCTTT. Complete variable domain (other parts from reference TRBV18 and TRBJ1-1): NAGVMQNPRHLVRRRGQEARLRCSPMKGHSHVYWYRQLPEEGLKFMVYLQKENIIDESGMPKERFSAEFPKEGPSILRIQQVVRGDSAAYFCASSQVGGGMIAFFGQGTRLTVV.

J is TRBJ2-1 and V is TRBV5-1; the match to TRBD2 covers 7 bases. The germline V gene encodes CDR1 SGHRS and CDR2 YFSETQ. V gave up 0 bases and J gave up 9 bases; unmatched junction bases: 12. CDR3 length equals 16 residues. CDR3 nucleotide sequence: TGCGCCAGCAGCTTGGGTATGCCGGGAGGCCCCGGTGAGCAGTTCTTC. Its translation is CASSLGMPGGPGEQFF.

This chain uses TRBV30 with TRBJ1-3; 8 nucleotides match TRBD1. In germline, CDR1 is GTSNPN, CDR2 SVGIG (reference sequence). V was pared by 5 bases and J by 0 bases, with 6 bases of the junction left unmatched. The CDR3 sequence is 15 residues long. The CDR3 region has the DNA TGTGCCTGGCGGCCGACAGGGGCCTCTGGAAACACCATATATTTT. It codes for CAWRPTGASGNTIYF.

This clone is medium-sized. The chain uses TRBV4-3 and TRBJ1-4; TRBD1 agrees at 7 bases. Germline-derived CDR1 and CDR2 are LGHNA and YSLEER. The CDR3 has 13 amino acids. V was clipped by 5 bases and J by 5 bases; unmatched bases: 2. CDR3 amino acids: CASSWGQNEKLFF. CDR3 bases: TGCGCCAGCAGCTGGGGACAGAATGAAAAACTGTTTTTT.